Shown below are 5 T cell receptor beta chains from a single sample sequenced in a study of T cell clonality in common variable immunodeficiency. Data came from immunoSEQ multiplex PCR; TCRdb stores just in-frame clones and leaves some out. The sample is made up of around 57,000 clones, none counted only once. Sequenced input: peripheral blood mononuclear cells. The receptors come from a person aged 18-70 years in good health.

The sample holds many counts of this clone. The read ends 3 residues shy of where the CDR3 ends; the end is completed using the germline J gene. The chain is built from TRBV12-3 or TRBV12-4 and TRBJ2-5; TRBD2 might be the D (6 bases). The CDR3 is 15 residues long. Trimming left V 0 bases short and J 4 bases short, with 12 bases between. CDR3 residues: CASSLASLEGETQYF. Incomplete CDR3 DNA: TGTGCCAGCAGTTTAGCCAGTCTGGAGGGAGAGACC.

This clone was detected ten times or more. The CDR3 end falls 3 residues outside the read, so it is completed with the germline J gene. The V and J genes are TRBV6-4 and TRBJ1-1; D might be TRBD1 (5 bases). V gave up 4 bases and J gave up 6 bases, with 18 bases separating them. This CDR3 comprises 15 residues. Germline V gene sequence: CDR1 MRHNA, CDR2 SNTAGT. The covered CDR3 bases are TGTGCCAGCAGTGGTAACCGGGGGAGAGGCCCTGAA. Residues: CASSGNRGRGPE. The entire CDR3 sequence reads CASSGNRGRGPEAFF.

This clone was found many times. The read terminates 3 residues ahead of where the CDR3 ends, so the germline J gene completes it. V usage is TRBV5-6 and J usage is TRBJ1-2, with a possible D match to TRBD1 (5 bases). The CDR3 sequence is 15 residues long. Germline CDR1 reads SGHDT; CDR2 reads YYEEEE. The CDR3 bases that were read are TGTGCCAGCAGCTTGCAGGGAAAACGGACTAGGGGC. Translated: CASSLQGKRTRG. The entire CDR3 is CASSLQGKRTRGYTF.

This clone was recorded at least ten times. The CDR3 extends 3 residues past the end of the read, so its final part is completed from the germline J gene. This rearrangement joins TRBV28 to TRBJ1-1; no clear D. Germline V gives CDR1 MDHEN, CDR2 SYDVKM. Trimming cost V 6 bases and J 3 bases, with 17 bases left between them. The CDR3 runs 15 residues. The CDR3 loop is CASSGVVTLDTEAFF. The part of the CDR3 DNA that was read is TGTGCCAGCAGCGGGGTGGTGACCTTGGACACTGAA. The variable domain in full, completed from reference TRBV28 and TRBJ1-1, reads DVKVTQSSRYLVKRTGEKVFLECVQDMDHENMFWYRQDPGLGLRLIYFSYDVKMKEKGDIPEGYSVSREKKERFSLILESASTNQTSMYLCASSGVVTLDTEAFFGQGTRLTVV.

This clone was found many times. Incomplete CDR3 DNA: TGTGCCAGCAGCCTCGGACTAGTGCCCTACGAG. It is translated as CASSLGLVPYE. In full, the CDR3 reads CASSLGLVPYEQYF. The chain couples TRBV14 to TRBJ2-7; TRBD2 matches 7 bases. The sequenced fragment ends 3 residues before the CDR3 boundary, so the rest is inferred from the germline J gene. CDR1 SGHDN and CDR2 FVKESK come from the germline V gene. With V trimmed by 4 bases and J by 2 bases, 5 bases remained unmatched. The CDR3 sequence is 14 residues long.